A single sample gave rise to the 31 T cell receptor beta chains below, sequenced in a study of CD8 T cells in ankylosing spondylitis. Whole-study findings and limits: A TCR beta motif of eight or nine highly homologous variants seemed to mark ankylosing spondylitis blood.

From the 5' RACE reads, TCRdb called clonotypes with MiXCR, one entry per CDR3 protein. This sample has fewer than 500,000 distinct CDR3 sequences, with 20% to 25% found just once. These receptors are not linked to any known antigen. What was sequenced was blood, either unsorted or a sorted T cell fraction (not recorded which). The source of these receptors is a male donor with ankylosing spondylitis.

The J gene is TRBJ2-1, the V gene TRBV5-1; TRBD2 aligns across 9 bases. CDR1 is SGHRS and CDR2 is YFSETQ in the germline V gene. Losses at the gene ends were 0 bases for V and 9 bases for J; bases not matched to a gene: 7. The CDR3 loop spans 15 amino acids. The CDR3 DNA follows: TGCGCCAGCAGCTTGGCTACTAGCGGGCTAGGTGAGCAGTTCTTC. It is translated as CASSLATSGLGEQFF.

V gene TRBV6-5 combines with J gene TRBJ2-6; weak D call: TRBD2 (5 bases). This CDR3 region has 16 residues. Germline lookup yields CDR1 MNHEY and CDR2 SVGAGI. The ends were cut back, 2 bases at V and 4 bases at J, with 12 bases in the middle. CDR3 loop: CASSYPSGIGANVLTF. The DNA of the CDR3 is TGTGCCAGCAGTTACCCCTCCGGGATCGGGGCCAACGTCCTGACTTTC.

The V call is TRBV6-5, the J call TRBJ2-5; no clear D. The CDR3 loop spans 13 amino acids. CDR1 and CDR2 from the germline V gene are MNHEY and SVGAGI. V was cut by 0 bases and J by 0 bases, with 2 bases left in between. CDR3 residues: CASSYSHQETQYF. The CDR3 nucleotides are TGTGCCAGCAGTTACTCACACCAAGAGACCCAGTACTTC.

This CDR3 reads CASSVGLAADTQYF. CDR3 nucleotides: TGTGCCAGCAGCGTAGGGTTAGCGGCAGATACGCAGTATTTT. The genes are TRBV9 and TRBJ2-3; maybe TRBD2 (6 bases). The germline V and J ends were trimmed by 0 bases and 4 bases, with 9 bases remaining between them. Germline V gene data show CDR1 as SGDLS and CDR2 as YYNGEE. The CDR3 is 14 residues long.

This clonotype was counted between two and nine times. The chain recombines TRBV20-1 with TRBJ2-1; D tentatively reads TRBD1 or TRBD2 (5 bases each). CDR3 size: 15 residues. Per germline, CDR1 DFQATT and CDR2 SNEGSKA (reference sequence). V lost 6 bases, J lost 3 bases, and 18 bases lay in between. CDR3 bases: TGCAGTGCGGGAGAACTCCAGGGATTCTACAATGAGCAGTTCTTC. Amino acids: CSAGELQGFYNEQFF.

This clonotype was seen more than once but under ten times. The J gene is TRBJ1-3, the V gene TRBV11-2; 7 nucleotides match TRBD1. After removal of 5 bases from V and 4 bases from J, the junction contained 8 bases not matched to a gene. This CDR3 is built from 15 residues. Germline values: CDR1 SGHAT, CDR2 FQNNGV. The CDR3 sequence: CASSVTGRDGNTIYF. CDR3 nucleotide sequence: TGTGCCAGCAGCGTGACAGGGAGGGACGGAAACACCATATATTTT. The complete variable domain, with remaining parts taken from reference TRBV11-2 and TRBJ1-3, reads EAGVAQSPRYKIIEKRQSVAFWCNPISGHATLYWYQQILGQGPKLLIQFQNNGVVDDSQLPKDRFSAERLKGVDSTLKIQPAKLEDSAVYLCASSVTGRDGNTIYFGEGSWLTVV.

This chain connects TRBV29-1 to TRBJ2-7, with 7 bases lining up with TRBD2. The CDR3 totals 13 residues. Germline V gene sequence: CDR1 SQVTM, CDR2 ANQGSEA. Unmatched junction bases numbered 11, after V lost 7 bases and J lost 5 bases. The CDR3 DNA is TGCAGCGCTAGTCAGACTAGCCGCAACGAGCAGTACTTC. Protein: CSASQTSRNEQYF.

This chain connects TRBV7-2 to TRBJ1-5; D unresolved. Trimming took off 4 bases at V and 3 bases at J, with 7 bases between the two ends. Germline V gene lookup returns CDR1 SGHTA and CDR2 FQGNSA. The CDR3 totals 13 residues. CDR3 region: CASSSGINQPQHF. The DNA of the CDR3 is TGTGCCAGCAGCTCTGGGATCAATCAGCCCCAGCATTTT.

This clonotype was counted a few times. The chain couples TRBV7-8 to TRBJ1-4; the D gene is possibly TRBD1 (6 bases). Trimming pared 4 bases from V and 4 bases from J, leaving 13 bases between. The CDR3 spans 15 residues. The V gene's germline CDR1 is SGHVS and CDR2 FQNEAQ. CDR3 nucleotides: TGTGCCAGCAGCTCCGCTGACAGGAGTAATGAAAAACTGTTTTTT. It specifies CASSSADRSNEKLFF.

V gene TRBV20-1 combines with J gene TRBJ2-1; D ambiguous. CDR1 DFQATT and CDR2 SNEGSKA come from the germline V gene (reference sequence). The CDR3 loop spans 11 amino acids. V lost 0 bases, J lost 8 bases, and 5 bases lay in between. This chain's CDR3 is CSARDLDEQFF. CDR3 bases: TGCAGTGCTAGAGATTTGGATGAGCAGTTCTTC.

This chain connects TRBV27 to TRBJ2-1; 15 bases match TRBD2. Germline CDR1 MNHEY, CDR2 SMNVEV (reference sequence). The CDR3 totals 14 residues. Losses at the gene ends were 8 bases for V and 15 bases for J; bases not matched to a gene: 11. CDR3 in amino acids: CASREGLAGGGRFF. In nucleotides, the CDR3 is TGTGCCAGCCGGGAGGGACTAGCGGGAGGCGGGCGGTTCTTC.

This clonotype was counted at least ten times. The rearrangement joins TRBV15 to TRBJ2-5; D is uncertain. In germline, CDR1 is LNHNV, CDR2 YYDKDF (reference sequence). V was trimmed by 1 base and J by 5 bases, leaving 8 bases between them. CDR3 length equals 13 residues. CDR3 sequence: CATSRAPEETQYF. The DNA of the CDR3 is TGTGCCACCAGCAGAGCACCGGAGGAGACCCAGTACTTC. Full variable domain (missing parts from reference TRBV15 and TRBJ2-5): DAMVIQNPRYQVTQFGKPVTLSCSQTLNHNVMYWYQQKSSQAPKLLFHYYDKDFNNEADTPDNFQSRRPNTSFCFLDIRSPGLGDTAMYLCATSRAPEETQYFGPGTRLLVL.

DNA for the CDR3: TGCAGCGTTGAGCCCGGGACTCACTACAATGAGCAGTTCTTC. Translating gives CSVEPGTHYNEQFF. V usage is TRBV29-1 and J usage is TRBJ2-1, with a weak D call TRBD2 (6 bases). V lost 3 bases to trimming and J lost 3 bases, with 12 bases between them. In germline, CDR1 is SQVTM, CDR2 ANQGSEA. The CDR3 consists of 14 residues.

This clonotype has a handful of counts. The chain combines TRBV12-3 or TRBV12-4 with TRBJ1-1; possible D gene TRBD1, 5 bases. The V gene lost 6 bases and the J gene lost 3 bases, with 17 bases spanning the gap. The CDR3 extends over 15 amino acids. The CDR3: CASRGTGTVDTEAFF. CDR3 DNA: TGTGCCAGCAGAGGGACTGGAACGGTTGACACTGAAGCTTTCTTT.

The rearrangement uses TRBV20-1 and TRBJ2-7, with D perhaps TRBD2 (5 bases). Germline values: CDR1 DFQATT, CDR2 SNEGSKA (reference sequence). There are 13 residues in the CDR3. Trimming shortened V by 6 bases and J by 4 bases, and 16 bases separated the two germline ends. CDR3 region: CSALGLELYEQYF. In DNA, the CDR3 is TGCAGTGCCCTTGGACTGGAACTATACGAGCAGTACTTC.

The chain combines TRBV21-1 with TRBJ2-1. TRBV21-1 has pseudogene status. The CDR3 sequence is 15 residues long. CDR3 DNA: TGTGCCAGCAGCAATAGCGGAACAACGGGGAATGAGCAGTTCTTC. The encoded protein is CASSNSGTTGNEQFF.

This chain connects TRBV20-1 to TRBJ1-2; possibly TRBD1 for D (5 bases). In germline, CDR1 is DFQATT, CDR2 SNEGSKA (reference sequence). The CDR3 consists of 14 residues. The V gene lost 6 bases and the J gene lost 3 bases, with 17 bases spanning the gap. Here the CDR3 DNA reads TGCAGTGCCCGGGCCGGGGCTGGTGACTATGGCTACACCTTC. Protein sequence: CSARAGAGDYGYTF.

The CDR3 DNA follows: TGTGCCAGCAGCGTAAGGACTGAGTACCAAGAGACCCAGTACTTC. As protein: CASSVRTEYQETQYF. This chain uses TRBV7-8 with TRBJ2-5, with D possibly matching TRBD2 (5 bases). CDR1 SGHVS and CDR2 FQNEAQ come from the germline V gene. V lost 5 bases and J 0 bases, leaving 13 bases between the germline ends. The length of the CDR3 is 15 residues.

The genes are TRBV20-1 and TRBJ2-4, with 8 bases matching TRBD2. The CDR3 sequence is 14 residues long. CDR1 DFQATT and CDR2 SNEGSKA come from the germline V gene (reference sequence). The trim removed 5 bases at V and 0 bases at J, leaving 3 bases unmatched. CDR3 amino acids: CSASSGLAKNIQYF. The CDR3 DNA follows: TGCAGTGCTTCTAGCGGGCTAGCCAAAAACATTCAGTACTTC.

The chain uses TRBV2 and TRBJ2-7; D tentatively fits TRBD1 or TRBD2 (5 bases each). CDR1 is SNHLY, CDR2 FYNNEI, per germline. The germline V and J ends were trimmed by 4 bases and 3 bases, with 16 bases remaining between them. The CDR3 is made up of 15 amino acids. This CDR3 reads CASSAFGGRGYEQYF. The CDR3 nucleotides read TGTGCCAGCAGTGCTTTTGGGGGAAGGGGCTACGAGCAGTACTTC.

This clonotype was detected only a few times. V and J are TRBV20-1 and TRBJ2-1; no clear D gene. The germline V gene encodes CDR1 DFQATT and CDR2 SNEGSKA (reference sequence). The CDR3 loop spans 11 amino acids. The V end lost 1 base, the J end lost 10 bases, and 8 bases lay between the germline ends. CDR3 nucleotide sequence: TGCAGTGCTAGAGCTTCCCTAGAGCAGTTCTTC. This gives the protein CSARASLEQFF.

This chain links TRBV12-3 or TRBV12-4 with TRBJ1-1, with TRBD1 as a possible D gene (5 bases). The CDR3 sequence is 12 residues long. Trimming removed 11 bases from V and 0 bases from J, with 10 bases in between. As DNA, the CDR3 is TGTGCCTCGGGGCCCCTGAACACTGAAGCTTTCTTT. Encoded protein: CASGPLNTEAFF.

This chain links TRBV20-1 with TRBJ2-7; TRBD2 agrees at 8 bases. This CDR3 is built from 13 residues. The ends lost 5 bases at V and 4 bases at J; junction bases unmatched: 7. Germline values: CDR1 DFQATT, CDR2 SNEGSKA (reference sequence). As DNA, the CDR3 is TGCAGTGCTGGTGCGGGGGGCGGTTACGAGCAGTACTTC. Residues: CSAGAGGGYEQYF.

The chain employs TRBV14 and TRBJ2-1; TRBD2 agrees at 12 bases. V was pared by 0 bases and J by 3 bases, with 6 bases of the junction left unmatched. CDR1 SGHDN and CDR2 FVKESK come from the germline V gene. The CDR3 runs 18 residues. The CDR3 DNA reads as TGTGCCAGCAGCCAAGAGAGGGGACTAGCGGGTATCTACAATGAGCAGTTCTTC. The encoded protein is CASSQERGLAGIYNEQFF.

The CDR3 DNA follows: TGTGCCAGCAGCTTGGTGGGCAGGGGGCACGATGAGCAGTTCTTC. This encodes CASSLVGRGHDEQFF. The chain combines TRBV5-6 with TRBJ2-1; 8 bases are shared with TRBD1. After removal of 0 bases from V and 8 bases from J, the junction contained 7 bases not matched to a gene. The CDR3 consists of 15 residues. Germline V CDR1 and CDR2: SGHDT, YYEEEE.

The rearrangement joins TRBV10-3 to TRBJ2-1, with no clear D. The CDR3 totals 14 residues. V was shortened by 10 bases and J by 0 bases, with 13 bases between the two germline ends. Germline V CDR1 and CDR2: ENHRY, SYGVKD. CDR3 DNA sequence: TGTGCCACCTGGCCGTCGTTCTCCTACAATGAGCAGTTCTTC. It codes for CATWPSFSYNEQFF.

The chain couples TRBV20-1 to TRBJ2-2; TRBD2 agrees at 10 bases. The germline V gene has CDR1 DFQATT and CDR2 SNEGSKA (reference sequence). The CDR3 is made up of 18 amino acids. The ends lost 5 bases at V and 0 bases at J; junction bases unmatched: 12. CDR3 in amino acids: CSAAGRLGLAANTGELFF. In DNA, the CDR3 is TGCAGTGCTGCGGGACGGTTAGGACTAGCGGCGAACACCGGGGAGCTGTTTTTT.

A few counts support this clonotype. The rearrangement links TRBV24-1 to TRBJ1-5; D remains unclear. The length of the CDR3 is 12 residues. CDR1 and CDR2 (germline): KGHDR, SFDVKD. Trimming pared 9 bases from V and 6 bases from J, leaving 11 bases between. The CDR3 DNA sequence: TGTGCCACCTCATCTGGTGTTCAGCCCCAGCATTTT. This translates into CATSSGVQPQHF.

This clonotype was seen only a few times. The rearrangement links TRBV7-3 to TRBJ2-3; a possible D gene is TRBD1 (6 bases). Trimming removed 4 bases at V and 6 bases at J, with 20 bases between. Germline values: CDR1 SGHTA, CDR2 FQGTGA. The CDR3 has 16 amino acids. The CDR3 reads CASSSTGPATRDTQYF. The CDR3 DNA is TGTGCCAGCAGCTCCACAGGGCCCGCCACACGTGATACGCAGTATTTT.

This clonotype was picked up a small number of times. This chain uses TRBV12-3 or TRBV12-4 with TRBJ2-3; D call uncertain. V lost 3 bases, J lost 4 bases, and 11 bases lay in between. The length of the CDR3 is 14 residues. The CDR3, as DNA: TGTGCCAGCAGTTTTAAGTCAGGATCAGATACGCAGTATTTT. Translating gives CASSFKSGSDTQYF.

The V and J genes are TRBV9 and TRBJ2-2; unclear D gene. The CDR3 totals 14 residues. CDR1 and CDR2 from the germline V gene are SGDLS and YYNGEE. V was shortened by 4 bases and J by 3 bases, with 10 bases between the two germline ends. CDR3 bases: TGTGCCAGCAGCCCCCAAACTGACACCGGGGAGCTGTTTTTT. This translates into CASSPQTDTGELFF.